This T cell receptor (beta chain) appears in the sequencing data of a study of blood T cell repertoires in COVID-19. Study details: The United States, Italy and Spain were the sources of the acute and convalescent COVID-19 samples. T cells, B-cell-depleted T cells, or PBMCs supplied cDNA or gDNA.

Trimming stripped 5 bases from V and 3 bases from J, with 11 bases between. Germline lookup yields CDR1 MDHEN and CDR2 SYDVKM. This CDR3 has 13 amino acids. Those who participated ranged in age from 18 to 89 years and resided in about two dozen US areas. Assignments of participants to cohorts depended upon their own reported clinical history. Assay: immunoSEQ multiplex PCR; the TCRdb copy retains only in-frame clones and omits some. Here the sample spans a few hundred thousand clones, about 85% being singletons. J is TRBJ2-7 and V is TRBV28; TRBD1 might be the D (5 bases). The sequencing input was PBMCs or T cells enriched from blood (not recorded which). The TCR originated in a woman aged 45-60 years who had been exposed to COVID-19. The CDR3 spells CASSTQGIYEQYF. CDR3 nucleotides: TGTGCCAGCAGTACCCAGGGTATCTACGAGCAGTACTTC.